This T cell receptor (beta chain) comes out of a study of yellow fever vaccine responses in identical twins. CDR1 LNHDA and CDR2 SQIVND come from the germline V gene (reference sequence). This CDR3 has 12 residues. Between the trimmed V and J ends, which lost 6 bases and 4 bases, there was a span of 9 bases. TCRdb reprocessed the RT-PCR reads via MiXCR and lists one record per CDR3 protein. Among around 3,500 distinct CDR3 sequences listed, over 70% were seen once. The sample was T cells from blood (PBMCs), unsorted or a sorted subset (not recorded which), taken before or after yellow fever vaccination (not recorded which). The V call is TRBV19, the J call TRBJ2-5; no clear D. This clonotype was obtained from a young woman who received the yellow fever vaccine. The DNA for the CDR3 is TGTGCCAGTAGCCCTCCCGGAGAGACCCAGTACTTC. This sequence encodes CASSPPGETQYF.